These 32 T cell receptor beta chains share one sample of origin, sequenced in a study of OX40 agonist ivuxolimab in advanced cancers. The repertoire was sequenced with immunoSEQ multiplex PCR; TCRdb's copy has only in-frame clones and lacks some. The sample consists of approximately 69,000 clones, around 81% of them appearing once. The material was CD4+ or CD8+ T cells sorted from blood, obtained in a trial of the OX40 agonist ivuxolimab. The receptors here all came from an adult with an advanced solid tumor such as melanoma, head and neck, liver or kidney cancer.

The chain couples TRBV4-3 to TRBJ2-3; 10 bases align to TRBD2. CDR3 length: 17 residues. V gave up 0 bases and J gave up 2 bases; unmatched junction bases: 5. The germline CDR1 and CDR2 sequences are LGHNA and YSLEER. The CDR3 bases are TGCGCCAGCAGCCAAGAGAGTCTAGCGGGAGACACAGATACGCAGTATTTT. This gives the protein CASSQESLAGDTDTQYF.

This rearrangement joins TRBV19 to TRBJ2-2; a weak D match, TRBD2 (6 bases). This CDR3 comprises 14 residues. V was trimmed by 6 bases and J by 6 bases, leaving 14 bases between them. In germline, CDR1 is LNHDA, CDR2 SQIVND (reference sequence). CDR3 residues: CASRNAGSSGELFF. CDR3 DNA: TGTGCCAGTAGAAATGCGGGGTCGTCCGGGGAGCTGTTTTTT.

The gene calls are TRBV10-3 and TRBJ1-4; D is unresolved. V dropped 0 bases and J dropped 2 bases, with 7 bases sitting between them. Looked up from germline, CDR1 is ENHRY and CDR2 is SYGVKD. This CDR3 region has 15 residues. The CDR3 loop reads CAISESGMTNEKLFF. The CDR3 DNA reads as TGTGCCATCAGTGAGTCAGGGATGACTAATGAAAAACTGTTTTTT.

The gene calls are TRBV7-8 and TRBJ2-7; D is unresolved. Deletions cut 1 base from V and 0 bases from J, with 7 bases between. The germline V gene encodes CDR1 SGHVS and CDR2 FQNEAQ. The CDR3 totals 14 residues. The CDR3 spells CASSLGAVSYEQYV. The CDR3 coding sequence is TGTGCCAGCAGCTTAGGGGCAGTCTCCTACGAGCAGTACGTC.

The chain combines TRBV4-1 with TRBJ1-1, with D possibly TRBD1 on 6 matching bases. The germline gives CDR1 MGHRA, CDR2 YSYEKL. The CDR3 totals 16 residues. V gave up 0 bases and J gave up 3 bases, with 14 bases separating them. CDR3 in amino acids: CASSQEAQGWYTEAFF. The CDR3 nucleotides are TGCGCCAGCAGCCAAGAGGCACAGGGATGGTACACTGAAGCTTTCTTT.

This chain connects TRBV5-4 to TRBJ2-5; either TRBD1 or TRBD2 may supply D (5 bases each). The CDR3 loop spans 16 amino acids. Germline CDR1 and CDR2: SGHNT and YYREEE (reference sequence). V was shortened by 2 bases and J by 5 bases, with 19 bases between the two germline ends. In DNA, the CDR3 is TGTGCCAGCAGCTTTGACGAGGGGTCTACCGAGGAGACCCAGTACTTC. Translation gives CASSFDEGSTEETQYF.

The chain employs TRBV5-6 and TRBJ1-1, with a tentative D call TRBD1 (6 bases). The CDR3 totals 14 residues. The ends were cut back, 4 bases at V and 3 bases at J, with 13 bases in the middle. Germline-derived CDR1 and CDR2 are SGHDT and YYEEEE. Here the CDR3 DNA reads TGTGCCAGCAGCCCAAACAGGGTTGACACTGAAGCTTTCTTT. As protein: CASSPNRVDTEAFF.

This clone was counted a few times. In nucleotides, the CDR3 is TGTGCCAGTAGTATAGTGGACAGGGGGAATCAGCCCCAGCATTTT. This encodes CASSIVDRGNQPQHF. The chain couples TRBV19 to TRBJ1-5; 10 bases agree with TRBD1. CDR1 LNHDA and CDR2 SQIVND come from the germline V gene (reference sequence). This CDR3 is 15 amino acids long. The ends lost 1 base at V and 4 bases at J; junction bases unmatched: 1.

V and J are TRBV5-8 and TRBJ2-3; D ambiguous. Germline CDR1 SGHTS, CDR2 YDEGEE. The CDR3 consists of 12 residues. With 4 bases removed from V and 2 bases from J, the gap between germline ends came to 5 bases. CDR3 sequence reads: CASSPITDTQYF. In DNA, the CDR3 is TGTGCCAGCAGCCCAATCACAGATACGCAGTATTTT.

CDR3 sequence: CASSTGQGNINYGYTF. The CDR3 DNA sequence: TGTGCCAGCAGCACCGGACAGGGAAACATTAACTATGGCTACACCTTC. The rearrangement links TRBV11-2 to TRBJ1-2; TRBD1 agrees at 8 bases. Germline CDR1 SGHAT, CDR2 FQNNGV. The CDR3 sequence is 16 residues long. J was trimmed by 1 base and V by 5 bases; bases with no gene match: 9.

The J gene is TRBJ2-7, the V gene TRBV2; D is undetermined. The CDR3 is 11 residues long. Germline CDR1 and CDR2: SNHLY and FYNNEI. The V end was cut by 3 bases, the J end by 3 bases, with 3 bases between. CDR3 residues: CASSENYEQYF. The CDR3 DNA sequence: TGTGCCAGCAGTGAGAACTACGAGCAGTACTTC.

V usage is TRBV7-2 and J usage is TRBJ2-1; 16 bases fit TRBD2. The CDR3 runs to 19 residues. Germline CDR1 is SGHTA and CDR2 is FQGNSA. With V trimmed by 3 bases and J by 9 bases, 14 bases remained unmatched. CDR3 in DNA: TGTGCCAGCAGCTTCTGGGCCCCAGCGGGACTAGCGGGGGGGCCTGAGCAGTTCTTC. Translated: CASSFWAPAGLAGGPEQFF.

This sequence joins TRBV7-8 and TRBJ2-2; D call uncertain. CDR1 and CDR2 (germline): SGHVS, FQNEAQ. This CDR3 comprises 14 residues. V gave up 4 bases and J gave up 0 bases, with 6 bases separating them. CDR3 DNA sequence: TGTGCCAGCAGCTCGGCATCGAACACCGGGGAGCTGTTTTTT. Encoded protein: CASSSASNTGELFF.

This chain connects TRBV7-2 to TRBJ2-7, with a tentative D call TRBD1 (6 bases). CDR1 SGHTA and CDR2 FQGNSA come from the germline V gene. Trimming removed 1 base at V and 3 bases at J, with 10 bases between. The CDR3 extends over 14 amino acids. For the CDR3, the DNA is TGTGCCAGCAGCTTAGTTGGGGGCGGCTACGAGCAGTACTTC. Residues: CASSLVGGGYEQYF.

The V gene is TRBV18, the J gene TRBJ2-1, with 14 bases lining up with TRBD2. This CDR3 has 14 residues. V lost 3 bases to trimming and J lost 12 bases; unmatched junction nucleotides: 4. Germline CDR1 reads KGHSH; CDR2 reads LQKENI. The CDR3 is CASSPQGLAGGQFF. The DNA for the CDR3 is TGTGCCAGCTCACCCCAAGGACTAGCGGGAGGGCAGTTCTTC.

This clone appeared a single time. In DNA, the CDR3 is TGTGCCAGCAGTTTATTCGGGAGGGCCCCCGGGGAGCTGTTTTTT. As protein: CASSLFGRAPGELFF. The chain joins TRBV28 to TRBJ2-2; 8 nucleotides match TRBD2. V lost 1 base to trimming and J lost 6 bases; unmatched junction nucleotides: 4. There are 15 residues in the CDR3. Germline CDR1 is MDHEN and CDR2 is SYDVKM. The whole variable domain, remainder taken from reference TRBV28 and TRBJ2-2, is DVKVTQSSRYLVKRTGEKVFLECVQDMDHENMFWYRQDPGLGLRLIYFSYDVKMKEKGDIPEGYSVSREKKERFSLILESASTNQTSMYLCASSLFGRAPGELFFGEGSRLTVL.

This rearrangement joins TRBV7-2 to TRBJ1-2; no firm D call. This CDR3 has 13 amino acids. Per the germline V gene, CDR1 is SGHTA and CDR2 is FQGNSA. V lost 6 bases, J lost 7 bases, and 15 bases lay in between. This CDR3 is CASSLFGVLGYTF. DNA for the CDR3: TGTGCCAGCAGTCTTTTCGGGGTCCTTGGCTACACCTTC.

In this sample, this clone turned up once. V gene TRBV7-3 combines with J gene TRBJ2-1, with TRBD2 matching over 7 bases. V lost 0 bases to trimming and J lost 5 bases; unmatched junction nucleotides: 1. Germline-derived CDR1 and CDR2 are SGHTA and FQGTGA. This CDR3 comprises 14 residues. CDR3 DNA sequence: TGTGCCAGCAGCTTAACGGGAGGGAACAATGAGCAGTTCTTC. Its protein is CASSLTGGNNEQFF. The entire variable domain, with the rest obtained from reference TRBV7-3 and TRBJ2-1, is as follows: GAGVSQTPSNKVTEKGKYVELRCDPISGHTALYWYRQSLGQGPEFLIYFQGTGAADDSGLPNDRFFAVRPEGSVSTLKIQRTERGDSAVYLCASSLTGGNNEQFFGPGTRLTVL.

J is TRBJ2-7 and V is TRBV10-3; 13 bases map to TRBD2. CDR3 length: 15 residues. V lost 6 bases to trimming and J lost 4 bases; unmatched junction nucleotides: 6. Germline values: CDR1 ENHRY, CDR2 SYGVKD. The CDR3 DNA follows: TGTGCCATCAGCAGGACTAGCGGGAGTGTTTACGAGCAGTACTTC. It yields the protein CAISRTSGSVYEQYF.

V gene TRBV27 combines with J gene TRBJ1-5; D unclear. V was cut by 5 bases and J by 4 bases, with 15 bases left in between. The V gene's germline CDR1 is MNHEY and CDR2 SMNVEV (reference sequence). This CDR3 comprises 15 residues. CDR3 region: CASSRTPGRNQPQHF. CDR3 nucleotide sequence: TGTGCCAGCAGTAGGACGCCGGGCCGAAATCAGCCCCAGCATTTT.

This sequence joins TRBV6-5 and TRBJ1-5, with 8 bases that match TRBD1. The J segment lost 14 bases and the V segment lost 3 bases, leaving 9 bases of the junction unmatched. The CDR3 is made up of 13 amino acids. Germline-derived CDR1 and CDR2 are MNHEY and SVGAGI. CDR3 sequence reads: CASSYDGMTGEHF. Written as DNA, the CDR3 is TGTGCCAGCAGTTATGACGGGATGACAGGGGAGCATTTT.

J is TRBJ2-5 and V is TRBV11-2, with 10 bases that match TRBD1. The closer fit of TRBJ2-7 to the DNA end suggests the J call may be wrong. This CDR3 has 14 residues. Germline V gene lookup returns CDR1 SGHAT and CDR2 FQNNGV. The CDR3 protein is CASSSRDRGYEQYF. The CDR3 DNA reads TGTGCCAGCAGTTCCCGGGACAGGGGTTACGAGCAGTACTTC.

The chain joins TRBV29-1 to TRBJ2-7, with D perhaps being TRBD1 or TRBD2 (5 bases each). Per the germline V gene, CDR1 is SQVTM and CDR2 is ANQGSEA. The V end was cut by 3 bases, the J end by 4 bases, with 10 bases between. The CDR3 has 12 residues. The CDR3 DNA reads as TGCAGCGTTGACGGGGACCAATACGAGCAGTACTTC. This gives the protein CSVDGDQYEQYF.

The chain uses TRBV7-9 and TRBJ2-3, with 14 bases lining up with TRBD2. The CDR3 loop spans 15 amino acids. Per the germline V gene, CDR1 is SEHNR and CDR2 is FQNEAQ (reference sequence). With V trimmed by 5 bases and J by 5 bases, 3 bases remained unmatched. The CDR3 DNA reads TGTGCCAGCAGCCGACTAGCGGGAGGGAGAGATACGCAGTATTTT. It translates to CASSRLAGGRDTQYF. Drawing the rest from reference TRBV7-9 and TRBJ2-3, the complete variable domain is DTGVSQNPRHKITKRGQNVTFRCDPISEHNRLYWYRQTLGQGPEFLTYFQNEAQLEKSRLLSDRFSAERPKGSFSTLEIQRTEQGDSAMYLCASSRLAGGRDTQYFGPGTRLTVL.

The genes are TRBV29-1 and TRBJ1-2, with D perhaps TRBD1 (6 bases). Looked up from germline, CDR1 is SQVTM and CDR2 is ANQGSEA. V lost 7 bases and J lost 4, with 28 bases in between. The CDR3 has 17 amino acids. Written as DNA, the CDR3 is TGCAGCGCACCTAATACAGGGATAGAGGAGACAAGCTATGGCTACACCTTC. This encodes CSAPNTGIEETSYGYTF.

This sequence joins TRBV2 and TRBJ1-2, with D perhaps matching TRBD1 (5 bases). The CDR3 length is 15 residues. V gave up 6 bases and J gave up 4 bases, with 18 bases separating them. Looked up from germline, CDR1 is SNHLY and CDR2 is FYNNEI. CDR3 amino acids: CASRTAYSGGYGYTF. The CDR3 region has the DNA TGTGCCAGCAGGACAGCCTACTCTGGGGGCTATGGCTACACCTTC.

CDR3 region: CASTGRASGDYEQYF. In DNA, the CDR3 is TGTGCCAGTACGGGGAGGGCTAGCGGGGACTACGAGCAGTACTTC. The chain joins TRBV19 to TRBJ2-7; 9 bases map to TRBD2. With V trimmed by 7 bases and J by 3 bases, 10 bases remained unmatched. CDR1 LNHDA and CDR2 SQIVND come from the germline V gene (reference sequence). The CDR3 contains 15 residues. The entire variable domain, with the rest obtained from reference TRBV19 and TRBJ2-7, is as follows: DGGITQSPKYLFRKEGQNVTLSCEQNLNHDAMYWYRQDPGQGLRLIYYSQIVNDFQKGDIAEGYSVSREKKESFPLTVTSAQKNPTAFYLCASTGRASGDYEQYFGPGTRLTVT.

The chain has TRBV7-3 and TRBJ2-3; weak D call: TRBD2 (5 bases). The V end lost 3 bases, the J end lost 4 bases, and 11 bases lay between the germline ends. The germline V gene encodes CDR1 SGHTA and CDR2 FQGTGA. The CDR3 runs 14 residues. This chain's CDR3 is CASSFTRDSDTQYF. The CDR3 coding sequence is TGTGCCAGCAGCTTCACTAGAGACTCAGATACGCAGTATTTT.

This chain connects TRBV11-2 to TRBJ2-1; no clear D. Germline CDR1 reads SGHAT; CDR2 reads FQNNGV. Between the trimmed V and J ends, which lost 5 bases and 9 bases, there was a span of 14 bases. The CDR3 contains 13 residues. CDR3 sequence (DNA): TGTGCCAGCAGCCTAACACACCACCCTGAGCAGTTCTTC. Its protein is CASSLTHHPEQFF.

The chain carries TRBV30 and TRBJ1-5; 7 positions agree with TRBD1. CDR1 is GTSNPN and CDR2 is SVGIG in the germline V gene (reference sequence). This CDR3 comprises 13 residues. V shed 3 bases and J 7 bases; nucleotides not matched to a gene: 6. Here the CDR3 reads CAWRTQGNQPQHF. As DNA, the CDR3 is TGTGCCTGGAGGACACAGGGGAACCAGCCCCAGCATTTT. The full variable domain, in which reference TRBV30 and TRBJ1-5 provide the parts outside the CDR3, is SQTIHQWPATLVQPVGSPLSLECTVEGTSNPNLYWYRQAAGRGLQLLFYSVGIGQISSEVPQNLSASRPQDRQFILSSKKLLLSDSGFYLCAWRTQGNQPQHFGDGTRLSIL.

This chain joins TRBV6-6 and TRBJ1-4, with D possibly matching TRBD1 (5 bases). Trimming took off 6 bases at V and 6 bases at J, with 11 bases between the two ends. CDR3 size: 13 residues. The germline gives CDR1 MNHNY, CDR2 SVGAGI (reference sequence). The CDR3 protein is CASRGWGDEKLFF. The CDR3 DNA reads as TGTGCCAGCAGGGGGTGGGGGGATGAAAAACTGTTTTTT.

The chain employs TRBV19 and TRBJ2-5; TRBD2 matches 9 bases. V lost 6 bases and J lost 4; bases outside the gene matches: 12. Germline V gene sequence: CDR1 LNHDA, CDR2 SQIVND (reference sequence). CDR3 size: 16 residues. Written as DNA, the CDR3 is TGTGCCAGTAGCTCCTTAGCGGGGGCCCTAGGAGAGACCCAGTACTTC. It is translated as CASSSLAGALGETQYF.